This entry concerns a single T cell receptor (beta chain). What it recognizes is unknown. The CDR3 spans 12 residues. The ends were cut back, 4 bases at V and 4 bases at J, with 8 bases in the middle. The germline gives CDR1 MNHEY, CDR2 SVGAGI. Profiled with immunoSEQ multiplex PCR; TCRdb holds only in-frame clones, not every one. There are about 110,000 clones in the sample; roughly 93% occur only once, and roughly 1% lies in the top ten. These data originate in a study of graft-versus-host responses after intestinal transplantation. The wider study: Among the recipients, transplants were multivisceral, liver-intestinal, or isolated intestinal.

The TCR was taken from a human donor who was the organ donor for an intestinal transplant. The chain has TRBV6-5 and TRBJ2-7; D unresolved. The material was unstimulated CD8+ T cells sorted from spleen or lymph node cells, obtained before transplant. The CDR3 DNA is TGTGCCAGCAGTTCTACAGCTTACGAGCAGTACTTC. Protein product: CASSSTAYEQYF.